What follows is one TCR beta chain and its context. The antigen remains undetermined. The sample originates from a study of T cell repertoires in cytomegalovirus infection. Across the study: Recently described HLA-C-restricted plus well-studied HLA-B-restricted CMV epitopes were used. Public TCR beta signatures marked donors with CMV infection and the matching HLA. Regarding the study as a whole: Carriers of CMV plus the relevant HLA were identified by cumulative public TCR beta family frequency.

The CDR3 covers 15 residues. The germline V and J ends were trimmed by 5 bases and 7 bases, with 15 bases remaining between them. Germline lookup yields CDR1 MNHEY and CDR2 SMNVEV (reference sequence). TCRdb recomputed calls from the reads with MiXCR, one row per CDR3 protein. The profile shows approximately 500,000 distinct CDR3 sequences, roughly 34% of them singletons. The sequence was obtained from a human donor in good health (CMV status not recorded). Some clones in this sample may be carry-over from other donors' samples. The rearrangement links TRBV27 to TRBJ1-6, with a weak D call TRBD1 (5 bases). This sample comprised cultured PBMCs, obtained from culture after CMV antigen stimulation. CDR3 in amino acids: CASSLRGTANSPLHF. The CDR3 DNA sequence: TGTGCCAGCAGTCTCCGGGGCACAGCAAATTCACCCCTCCACTTT.